The source of this T cell receptor beta chain is a study of OX40 agonist ivuxolimab in advanced cancers. Data came from immunoSEQ multiplex PCR; TCRdb stores just in-frame clones and leaves some out. The top ten clones hold 4% of a sample with around 35,000 clones, 88% of them seen once. This clone was observed a single time. This CDR3 region has 17 residues. Looked up from germline, CDR1 is MGHRA and CDR2 is YSYEKL. Trimming took 1 base from V and 4 from J, leaving 20 bases between them. This TCR derives from an adult with an advanced solid tumor such as melanoma, head and neck, liver or kidney cancer. Sample: CD4+ or CD8+ T cells sorted from blood, taken in a trial of the OX40 agonist ivuxolimab. The rearrangement links TRBV4-1 to TRBJ2-7, with D perhaps matching TRBD1 or TRBD2 (5 bases each). CDR3 nucleotides: TGCGCCAGCAGCCAAGCAAATTCCGGGGACCCAAGATACGAGCAGTACTTC. Protein: CASSQANSGDPRYEQYF.